A single T cell receptor beta chain is shown here with its context. This sample was included in a study of blood T cell repertoires in COVID-19. Background on the study: Sample material is recorded as cDNA or gDNA derived from T cells, B-cell-depleted T cells, or PBMCs.

The Seattle patients, enrolled during active infection, were followed longitudinally. Libraries were prepared by immunoSEQ multiplex PCR; TCRdb keeps only in-frame clonotypes and omits some of them. The sample shows about 48,000 clones, around 86% of them seen only once. Germline values: CDR1 SEHNR, CDR2 FQNEAQ (reference sequence). CDR3 size: 14 residues. Trimming cost V 8 bases and J 4 bases, with 17 bases left between them. The clonotype was recovered from a woman at least 80 years old with COVID-19, enrolled during active disease. The chain carries TRBV7-9 and TRBJ1-1; no clear D gene. Sample: peripheral blood. The CDR3 nucleotides are TGTGCCAGCCAATGGTCTATGCAAATCACTGAAGCTTTCTTT. It translates to CASQWSMQITEAFF.